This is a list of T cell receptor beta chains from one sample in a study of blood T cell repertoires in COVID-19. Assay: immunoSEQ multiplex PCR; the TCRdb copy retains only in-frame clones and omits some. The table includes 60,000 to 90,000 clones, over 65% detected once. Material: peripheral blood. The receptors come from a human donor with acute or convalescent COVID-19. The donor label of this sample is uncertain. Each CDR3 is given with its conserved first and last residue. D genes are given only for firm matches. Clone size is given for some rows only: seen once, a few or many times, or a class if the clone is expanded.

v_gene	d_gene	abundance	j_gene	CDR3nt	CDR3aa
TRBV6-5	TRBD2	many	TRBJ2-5	TGTGCCAGCTTTAGCGGGGGGGCCGAGACCCAGTACTTC	CASFSGGAETQYF
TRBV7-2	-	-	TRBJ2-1	TGTGCCAGCAGCTTAGGTATCCGGCGGGAGCAGTTCTTC	CASSLGIRREQFF
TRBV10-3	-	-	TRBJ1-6	TGTGCCATCAGTGAAGAGGGTCGGAGTAATTCACCCCTCCACTTT	CAISEEGRSNSPLHF
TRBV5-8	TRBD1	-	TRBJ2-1	TGTGCCAGCAGCCAGTATCAGGGGGAAACCTACAATGAGCAGTTCTTC	CASSQYQGETYNEQFF
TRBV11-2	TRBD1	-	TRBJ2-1	TGTGCCAGCAGCCCTTGGACAGGGGAGCAGTTCTTC	CASSPWTGEQFF
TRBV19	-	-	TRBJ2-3	TGTGCCAGTAGCTTCCCTCAGTATTTT	CASSFPQYF
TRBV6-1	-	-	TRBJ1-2	TGTGCCAGCAGTGAGCGGTCAGACTATGGCTACACCTTC	CASSERSDYGYTF
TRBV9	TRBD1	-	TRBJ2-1	TGTGCCAGCAGTGACAGGGCTTTCAATGAGCAGTTCTTC	CASSDRAFNEQFF
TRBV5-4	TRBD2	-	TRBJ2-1	TGTGCCAGCAGCCCCGGGACTAGCGGGACCTCCTACAATGAGCAGTTCTTC	CASSPGTSGTSYNEQFF
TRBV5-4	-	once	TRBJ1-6	TGTGCCAGCAGCTTGGTTAGCTCCTATAATTCACCCCTCCACTTT	CASSLVSSYNSPLHF
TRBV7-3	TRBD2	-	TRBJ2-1	TGTGCCAGCAGCTTACGCCTAGCGGGTAACAATGAGCAGTTCTTC	CASSLRLAGNNEQFF
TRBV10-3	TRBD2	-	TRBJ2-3	TGTGCCACTCGGACTAGCGGGGGGACAGATACGCAGTATTTT	CATRTSGGTDTQYF
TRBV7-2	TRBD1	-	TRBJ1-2	TGTGCCAGCAGCCATCCACTCCAGGGGGGCGGCTATGGCTACACCTTC	CASSHPLQGGGYGYTF
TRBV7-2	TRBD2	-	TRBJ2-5	TGTGCCAGCAGCTTGGGGACTAGCGGGGGACCAGAGACCCAGTACTTC	CASSLGTSGGPETQYF
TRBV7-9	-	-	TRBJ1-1	TGTGCCAGCAGGCCTCCCCTGCGGGCGCAGGGGAATGAAGCTTTCTTT	CASRPPLRAQGNEAFF
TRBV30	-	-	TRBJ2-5	TGTGCCTGGAGCCCAAGGGGACTCCCCGGGATCGGGACCCAGTACTTC	CAWSPRGLPGIGTQYF
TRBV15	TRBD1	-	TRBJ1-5	TGTGCCACCAGCAGGGACAGGACAGGGCCTCAGCCCCAGCATTTT	CATSRDRTGPQPQHF
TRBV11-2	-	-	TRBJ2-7	TGTGCCAGCAGCTTACAGGGCTTCAACGAGCAGTACTTC	CASSLQGFNEQYF
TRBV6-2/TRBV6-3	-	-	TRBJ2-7	TGTGCCAGCAGTTATCCCGTCTACGAGCAGTACTTC	CASSYPVYEQYF
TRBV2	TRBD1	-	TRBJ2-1	TGTGCCAGTCACTACGGGACAGGGTCGAATGAGCAGTTCTTC	CASHYGTGSNEQFF
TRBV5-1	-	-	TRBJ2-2	TGCGCCAGCAGCTTGTCGCCGGTCACCGGGGAGCTGTTTTTT	CASSLSPVTGELFF
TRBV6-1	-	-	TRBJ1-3	TGTGCCAGCAGTGAAGCGGGGCCCCCCGGAAACACCATATATTTT	CASSEAGPPGNTIYF
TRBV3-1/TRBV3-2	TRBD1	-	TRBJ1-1	TGTGCCAGCAGCCAAGATCAGGGGACAGGGTACGGTTTCTTT	CASSQDQGTGYGFF
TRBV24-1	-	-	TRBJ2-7	TGTGCCACCAGTGACTACGGCCGCGGGTGGTACTTC	CATSDYGRGWYF
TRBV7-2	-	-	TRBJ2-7	TGTGCCAGCAGCTCGTTCCCCAGGGGCCCTCACTACGAGCAGTACTTC	CASSSFPRGPHYEQYF
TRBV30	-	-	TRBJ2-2	TGTGCCTACCGCCCCGTACTCACCGGGGAGCTGTTTTTT	CAYRPVLTGELFF
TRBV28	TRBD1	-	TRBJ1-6	TGTGCCAGCAGTCCGTATAGGACAGGGGGCTCACCCCTCCACTTT	CASSPYRTGGSPLHF
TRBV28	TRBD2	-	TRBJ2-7	TGTGCCAGCAGTGCACCGGGACTAGCGTCAAGCTCCTACGAGCAGTACTTC	CASSAPGLASSSYEQYF
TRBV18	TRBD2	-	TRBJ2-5	TGTGCCAGCTCACTTGGACTAGCGGGAGGAAAGCACCAAGAGACCCAGTACTTC	CASSLGLAGGKHQETQYF
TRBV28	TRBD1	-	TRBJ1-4	TGTGCCAGCAGCCCCCCCGGGACAGCTAATGAAAAACTGTTTTTT	CASSPPGTANEKLFF
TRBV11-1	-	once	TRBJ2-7	TGTGCCAGCAGCCTTCATCCAGGGGCCTACGAGCAGTACTTC	CASSLHPGAYEQYF
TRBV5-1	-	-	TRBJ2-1	TGCGCCAGCAGCTTGGTTGACAGGACTGGCAATGAGCAGTTCTTC	CASSLVDRTGNEQFF
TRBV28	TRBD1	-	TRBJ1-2	TGTGCCAGCAGTACGACAGGGGGCTATGGTGTCGGTGGCTACACCTTC	CASSTTGGYGVGGYTF
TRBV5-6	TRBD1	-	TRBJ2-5	TGTGCCAGCAGAACAGGGGGGGAGACCCAGTACTTC	CASRTGGETQYF
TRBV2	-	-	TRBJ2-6	TGTGCCAGCAGTGAGAGCTCTGGGGCCAACGTCCTGACTTTC	CASSESSGANVLTF
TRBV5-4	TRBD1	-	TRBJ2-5	TGTGCCAGCAGCACGTCGAGGGGGCAGGAGACCCAGTACTTC	CASSTSRGQETQYF
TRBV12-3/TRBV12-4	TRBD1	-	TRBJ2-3	TGTGCCAGCAGTTTAACCGGACAGGTTTACGCGTATTTT	CASSLTGQVYAYF
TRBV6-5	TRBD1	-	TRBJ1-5	TGTGCCAGCAGTCAGGGACAGGGGAAAAATCAGCCCCAGCATTTT	CASSQGQGKNQPQHF
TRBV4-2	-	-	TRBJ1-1	TGTGCCAGCAGCCCTACCGTTGGGAACACTGAAGCTTTCTTT	CASSPTVGNTEAFF
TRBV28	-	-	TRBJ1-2	TGTGCCAGCTCGGGGATTTGGTACGGGGGTGGCTACACCTTC	CASSGIWYGGGYTF
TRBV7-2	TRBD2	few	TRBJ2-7	TGTGCCAGCAGCTTAGGGGGACTAGCGGGAGGGTACGAGCAGTACTTC	CASSLGGLAGGYEQYF
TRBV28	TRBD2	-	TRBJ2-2	TGTGCCAGCCGTAATTTAGCGGGAGGGCCGAACACCGGGGAGCTGTTTTTT	CASRNLAGGPNTGELFF
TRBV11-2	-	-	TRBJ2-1	TGTGCCAGCAGCTTAGCTGTGAGCCCGAGGCAGTTCTTC	CASSLAVSPRQFF
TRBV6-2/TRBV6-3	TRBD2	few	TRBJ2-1	TGTGCCAGCAGTACCCGGACTAGCGGGAGGCGGTACTCCTACAATGAGCAGTTCTTC	CASSTRTSGRRYSYNEQFF
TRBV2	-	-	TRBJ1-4	TGTGCCAGCAGTGAGGGGGGGCGCGTATTAAAACTGTTTTTT	CASSEGGRVLKLFF
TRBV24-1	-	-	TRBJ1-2	TGTGCCACCAGTGATTTTGGACAGTATGGAGGCTACACCTTC	CATSDFGQYGGYTF
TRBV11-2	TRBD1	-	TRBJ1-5	TGTGCCAGCAGCTTGGGACAGGGGGCAAATCAGCCCCAGCATTTT	CASSLGQGANQPQHF
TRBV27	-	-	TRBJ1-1	TGTGCCAGCCGCCTAGGCAAAATGAACACTGAAGCTTTCTTT	CASRLGKMNTEAFF
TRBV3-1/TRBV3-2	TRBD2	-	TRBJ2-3	TGTGCCAGCAGCCCGCAGACGGGAGGGCGGACAGATACGCAGTATTTT	CASSPQTGGRTDTQYF
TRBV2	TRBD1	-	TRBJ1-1	TGTGCCAGCAGTGAAGTGGGACAGGGTGGAACTGAAGCTTTCTTT	CASSEVGQGGTEAFF
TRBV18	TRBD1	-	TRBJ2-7	TGTGCCAGCTCACTGACAGGGACCTACGAGCAGTACTTC	CASSLTGTYEQYF
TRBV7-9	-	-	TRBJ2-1	TGTGCCAGCAGCTTAGGACAGTACTACAATGAGCAGTTCTTC	CASSLGQYYNEQFF
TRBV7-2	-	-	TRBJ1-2	TGTGCCAGCAGCGACTTGGCAGTTGGCTACACCTTC	CASSDLAVGYTF